One and the same sample provided the 6 T cell receptor beta chains below, sequenced in a study of control samples from healthy donors and cancer patients. Sequenced by immunoSEQ multiplex PCR; TCRdb stores in-frame clones only, minus some. The sample contains 70,000 to 75,000 clones, around nine tenths of which appear only once. The specimen was PBMCs. The origin of the receptors is a man aged 60 to 75 with lung cancer.

The chain has TRBV10-3 and TRBJ1-5; D is undetermined. The CDR3 contains 12 residues. Germline CDR1 is ENHRY and CDR2 is SYGVKD. V was trimmed by 8 bases and J by 0 bases, leaving 5 bases between them. Here the CDR3 DNA reads TGTGCCATCGCCAATAGCAATCAGCCCCAGCATTTT. Amino acids: CAIANSNQPQHF.

The V gene is TRBV27, the J gene TRBJ1-5, with 9 bases lining up with TRBD1. This CDR3 spans 16 amino acids. J was trimmed by 5 bases and V by 6 bases; bases with no gene match: 11. The germline V gene has CDR1 MNHEY and CDR2 SMNVEV (reference sequence). CDR3 amino acids: CASSPRTGERDQPQHF. DNA for the CDR3: TGTGCCAGCAGCCCAAGGACAGGGGAAAGGGATCAGCCCCAGCATTTT.

Only one count was recorded for this clone. The rearrangement joins TRBV4-1 to TRBJ1-5; D is unclear. CDR3 length: 15 residues. V dropped 0 bases and J dropped 0 bases, with 6 bases sitting between them. CDR1 and CDR2 from the germline V gene are MGHRA and YSYEKL. DNA of the CDR3: TGCGCCAGCAGCCAAGAATATTATAGCAATCAGCCCCAGCATTTT. Amino acids: CASSQEYYSNQPQHF.

This clone was counted a single time. The gene calls are TRBV6-5 and TRBJ1-2; possibly TRBD1 for D (5 bases). CDR3 size: 13 residues. V was clipped by 5 bases and J by 2 bases, with 9 bases between them. Per germline, CDR1 MNHEY and CDR2 SVGAGI. Written as DNA, the CDR3 is TGTGCCAGCAGTAGGGGCCAAAACTATGGCTACACCTTC. Its protein is CASSRGQNYGYTF.

V gene TRBV18 combines with J gene TRBJ2-6; tentative D call: TRBD1 (5 bases). The germline V and J ends were trimmed by 2 bases and 2 bases, with 7 bases remaining between them. The CDR3 runs 15 residues. Per germline, CDR1 KGHSH and CDR2 LQKENI. In DNA form, the CDR3 reads TGTGCCAGCTCACCAGGCAGGGCTGGGGCCAACGTCCTGACTTTC. Protein sequence: CASSPGRAGANVLTF.

The gene calls are TRBV5-4 and TRBJ2-2; the D is unclear. Germline V gene sequence: CDR1 SGHNT, CDR2 YYREEE (reference sequence). V was trimmed by 0 bases and J by 1 base, leaving 7 bases between them. This CDR3 spans 15 amino acids. The CDR3 DNA reads as TGTGCCAGCAGCTTGGGGACGGTGAACACCGGGGAGCTGTTTTTT. This sequence encodes CASSLGTVNTGELFF.